This is a list of T cell receptor beta chains from one sample in a study of early T cells in non-severe SARS-CoV-2 infection. TCRdb fed the 5' RACE reads into MiXCR, producing one record per CDR3 protein. Of tens of thousands of distinct CDR3 sequences in the sample, less than 15% are singletons; the top ten hold 6.1%. Sequenced input: whole blood. The origin of the receptors is an adult who was a healthcare worker with PCR-confirmed SARS-CoV-2 infection or an uninfected control (not recorded which). The CDR3 runs from the conserved cysteine through the conserved F or W. Each record gives: J gene, V gene, D gene, clone size, CDR3 protein, CDR3 DNA. The D gene is left open where the match is weak. Clone sizes are given selectively: once, few, many, or a class where the clone is expanded.

TRBJ2-3 TRBV12-3/TRBV12-4 . few CASTTESTDTQYF TGTGCCAGCACCACCGAAAGCACAGATACGCAGTATTTT
TRBJ2-1 TRBV12-3/TRBV12-4 . . CASMSEGGGRYNEQFF TGTGCCAGCATGAGTGAAGGAGGGGGCCGGTACAATGAGCAGTTCTTC
TRBJ2-2 TRBV30 . many CAWSLSEELFF TGTGCCTGGAGCCTAAGCGAGGAGCTGTTTTTT
TRBJ2-1 TRBV3-1 TRBD2 few CASSQGLIAGGYNEQFF TGTGCCAGCAGCCAAGGGTTGATCGCGGGGGGTTACAATGAGCAGTTCTTC
TRBJ1-6 TRBV10-3 . few CAISARQSANSPLHF TGTGCCATCAGTGCCCGACAGAGCGCTAATTCACCCCTCCACTTT
TRBJ2-7 TRBV29-1 . . CSAATDREEQYF TGCAGCGCCGCGACGGACAGAGAAGAGCAGTACTTC
TRBJ1-3 TRBV20-1 . . CSARDGGDTIYF TGCAGTGCTAGAGATGGGGGGGACACCATATATTTT
TRBJ2-5 TRBV9 TRBD1 . CASSAYRGSETQYF TGTGCCAGCAGCGCTTACAGGGGGAGCGAGACCCAGTACTTC
TRBJ1-1 TRBV29-1 . . CSVEDVAKEAFF TGCAGCGTTGAAGACGTGGCGAAAGAAGCTTTCTTT
TRBJ2-3 TRBV10-3 . . CAIGAGGTDTQYF TGTGCCATCGGGGCAGGAGGCACAGATACGCAGTATTTT
TRBJ2-3 TRBV12-3/TRBV12-4 . many CASSYFTDTQYF TGTGCCAGCAGTTATTTCACAGATACGCAGTATTTT
TRBJ2-7 TRBV28 . few CASSLGRTVSYEQYF TGTGCCAGCAGTTTGGGAAGGACTGTTTCCTACGAGCAGTACTTC
TRBJ1-1 TRBV10-1 TRBD1 . CASSEVATGGVNTEAFF TGCGCCAGCAGTGAGGTGGCCACAGGGGGGGTGAACACTGAAGCTTTCTTT
TRBJ1-2 TRBV12-3/TRBV12-4 TRBD1 . CASSLMGQGPAAGYTF TGTGCCAGCAGTTTAATGGGACAGGGGCCAGCGGCTGGCTACACCTTC
TRBJ2-6 TRBV5-6 . few CASSLSQVPASGANVLTF TGTGCCAGCAGCTTGAGCCAGGTCCCCGCCTCTGGGGCCAACGTCCTGACTTTC
TRBJ2-2 TRBV7-8 . few CASSLGRRARGTGELFF TGTGCCAGCAGCTTAGGCCGCAGGGCCCGGGGCACCGGGGAGCTGTTTTTT
TRBJ2-5 TRBV5-1 . many CASSLSQETQYF TGTGCTAGCAGCTTATCACAAGAGACCCAGTACTTC